This T cell receptor (beta chain) was profiled in a study of CD8 T cells in ankylosing spondylitis. Study observations and caveats: Reports say disease-linked clones showed up significantly more in matched ankylosing spondylitis synovial fluid. What seemed typical of ankylosing spondylitis blood was a TCR beta motif built from roughly eight highly homologous variants. Relatively rare in peripheral blood, disease-linked clones were also CD8+.

V lost 3 bases and J 0 bases, leaving 6 bases between the germline ends. CDR3 length: 14 amino acids. By quantitative 5'-RACE with molecular barcodes, the TCR beta libraries were made. TCRdb recomputed calls from the 5' RACE reads with MiXCR, one row per CDR3 protein. This sample has a few hundred thousand distinct CDR3 sequences, with about a fifth found just once. This clonotype was observed many times. Antigen specificity is unknown. The receptor was isolated from a male donor with ankylosing spondylitis. This chain connects TRBV12-3 or TRBV12-4 to TRBJ1-3; D gene ambiguous. What was sequenced was blood, either unsorted or a sorted T cell fraction (not recorded which). The CDR3 here is CASSLGISGNTIYF. CDR3 DNA: TGTGCCAGCAGTTTGGGGATCTCTGGAAACACCATATATTTT.